This record covers a single TCR beta chain. The entry originates in a study of blood T cell repertoires in COVID-19. Study-level information: Specimens from acute and convalescent COVID-19 originated in the United States, Italy and Spain.

This CDR3 comprises 15 residues. CDR1 is MDHEN and CDR2 is SYDVKM in the germline V gene. V lost 6 bases to trimming and J lost 0 bases; unmatched junction nucleotides: 6. Profiling relied on immunoSEQ multiplex PCR, and the TCRdb table lists in-frame clones only, not all of them. In the table there are 150,000 to 200,000 clones, about 92% of which are singletons. The sample was peripheral blood. This chain uses TRBV28 with TRBJ2-7; 9 bases match TRBD1. This clonotype was sampled from a man between 25 and 39 years old with COVID-19, enrolled during active disease. DNA of the CDR3: TGTGCCAGCAGCCCCGGGACAGGGTACTCCTACGAGCAGTACTTC. This encodes CASSPGTGYSYEQYF.